The 16 T cell receptor beta chains reported below all come from one sample, sequenced in a study of healthy donors' naive CD4 and CD8 T cells. TCR libraries were built from approximately 490 ng of total RNA by linear amplification. TCRdb redid the calling of the reads with MiXCR, one entry per CDR3 protein. The sample has some 190,000 distinct CDR3 sequences, 65% to 75% seen once; the top ten hold about 2.3%. What was sequenced was naive CD4+ and CD8+ T cells sorted from blood, pooled from several donors. All receptors derive from a pool of human donors in good health; the sample pools cells from several healthy donors.

V usage is TRBV6-1 and J usage is TRBJ1-2; D is possibly TRBD1 (5 bases). The CDR3 spans 16 residues. CDR1 and CDR2 (germline): MNHNS, SASEGT. V was shortened by 3 bases and J by 8 bases, with 22 bases between the two germline ends. DNA of the CDR3: TGTGCCAGCAGTGATCCTCGGGGCAATCGTAACGGCGGCTACACCTTC. Protein sequence: CASSDPRGNRNGGYTF.

Concerning this clonotype: Relative to the germline gene, one junction end is altered; a read error may explain this. J is TRBJ1-2 and V is TRBV19, with D unclear. This CDR3 region has 14 residues. From germline, CDR1 is LNHDA and CDR2 SQIVND (reference sequence). The CDR3 nucleotides are TGCGCCAGCTCGAGGCGGGAGCAGAACTATGGCTACACCTTC. It specifies CASSRREQNYGYTF.

The chain has TRBV6-2 or TRBV6-3 and TRBJ2-7, with 7 positions matching TRBD1. The V segment lost 7 bases and the J segment 2 bases; nucleotides outside the gene matches: 11. This CDR3 is built from 15 residues. Per germline, CDR1 MNHEY and CDR2 SVGEGT. The CDR3 here is CASIPTGSGPYEQYF. For the CDR3, the DNA is TGTGCCAGCATCCCGACAGGGTCGGGCCCCTACGAGCAGTACTTC.

The rearrangement joins TRBV7-8 to TRBJ1-5; maybe TRBD1 (6 bases). Trimming shortened V by 1 base and J by 7 bases, and 20 bases separated the two germline ends. The CDR3 extends over 17 amino acids. Germline-derived CDR1 and CDR2 are SGHVS and FQNEAQ. Written as DNA, the CDR3 is TGTGCCAGCAGCTTAGTCCGAATCCCAGGGGAGCGGCAGCCCCAGCATTTT. Translation gives CASSLVRIPGERQPQHF.

The J gene is TRBJ2-7, the V gene TRBV21-1; the table assigns TRBD1, which was not confirmed against the DNA. TRBV21-1 is tagged as a pseudogene. The CDR3 loop spans 16 amino acids. The CDR3 DNA reads as TGTGCCAGCAGCAATCGGCGGGACAGGGGGCCGAGCGAGCAGTACTTC. This codes for CASSNRRDRGPSEQYF.

This sequence joins TRBV27 and TRBJ1-1; 8 bases are a match to TRBD1. Looked up from germline, CDR1 is MNHEY and CDR2 is SMNVEV (reference sequence). V dropped 3 bases and J dropped 7; count of bases not matched to a gene: 4. CDR3 size: 13 residues. The CDR3, as DNA: TGTGCCAGCAGTTTGAGACAGGGGCTTGAAGCTTTCTTT. The encoded protein is CASSLRQGLEAFF.

The genes are TRBV6-5 and TRBJ2-3, with D possibly matching TRBD2 (6 bases). Trimming shortened V by 2 bases and J by 6 bases, and 9 bases separated the two germline ends. Germline assignment: CDR1 MNHEY and CDR2 SVGAGI. There are 13 residues in the CDR3. CDR3 sequence: CASSYAGLDTQYF. CDR3 in DNA: TGTGCCAGCAGTTACGCGGGACTTGATACGCAGTATTTT.

The V and J genes are TRBV14 and TRBJ1-1, with D possibly being TRBD1 (6 bases). The germline CDR1 and CDR2 sequences are SGHDN and FVKESK. CDR3 size: 16 residues. With 7 bases removed from V and 2 bases from J, the gap between germline ends came to 20 bases. The CDR3 loop is CASMGTNYFANTEAFF. In nucleotides, the CDR3 is TGTGCCAGCATGGGGACAAACTATTTCGCAAACACTGAAGCTTTCTTT.

The chain has TRBV6-2 or TRBV6-3 and TRBJ2-5, with 7 bases that match TRBD2. CDR3 length equals 13 residues. The ends lost 5 bases at V and 4 bases at J; junction bases unmatched: 4. CDR1 and CDR2 from the germline V gene are MNHEY and SVGEGT. The CDR3 loop reads CASSQLARETQYF. The CDR3 DNA follows: TGTGCCAGCAGTCAACTAGCGAGAGAGACCCAGTACTTC.

The chain employs TRBV20-1 and TRBJ1-1; D is possibly TRBD1 (6 bases). Germline CDR1 reads DFQATT; CDR2 reads SNEGSKA (reference sequence). V was clipped by 7 bases and J by 6 bases, with 18 bases between them. The CDR3 is 13 amino acids. In DNA form, the CDR3 reads TGCAGTGTCTCAGTCCACAGGGATCCTGAAGCTTTCTTT. Encoded protein: CSVSVHRDPEAFF.

Of note for this clonotype: A much larger clonotype is one base distant, so this may be a read error. This sequence joins TRBV29-1 and TRBJ2-5, with D possibly being TRBD1 (6 bases). Germline CDR1 SQVTM, CDR2 ANQGSEA. The CDR3 loop spans 13 amino acids. CDR3 coding DNA: TGCAGCGTTGGGGACATCGGACAAGAGGCCCAGTACTTC. Translation: CSVGDIGQEAQYF.

The chain uses TRBV27 and TRBJ1-5; D is unclear. The CDR3 extends over 14 amino acids. Between the trimmed V and J ends, which lost 1 base and 1 base, there was a span of 5 bases. Germline CDR1 MNHEY, CDR2 SMNVEV (reference sequence). The CDR3 coding sequence is TGTGCCAGCAGTTTATACAGAAGCAATCAGCCCCAGCATTTT. Translation: CASSLYRSNQPQHF.

The chain has TRBV20-1 and TRBJ1-2, with D possibly being TRBD1 (5 bases). Trimming removed 3 bases from V and 5 bases from J, with 16 bases in between. The CDR3 has 14 residues. The V gene's germline CDR1 is DFQATT and CDR2 SNEGSKA (reference sequence). DNA for the CDR3: TGCAGTGCTAGTGGGGCCCCAGGGATATATGGCTACACCTTC. Residues: CSASGAPGIYGYTF.

The genes are TRBV19 and TRBJ2-7, with 11 bases lining up with TRBD1. In germline, CDR1 is LNHDA, CDR2 SQIVND (reference sequence). The CDR3 consists of 15 residues. V lost 5 bases to trimming and J lost 5 bases; unmatched junction nucleotides: 8. The CDR3 region is CASSDPDRGLDEQYF. The CDR3 coding sequence is TGTGCCAGTAGTGACCCGGACAGGGGGCTCGACGAGCAGTACTTC.

The gene calls are TRBV11-2 and TRBJ1-2, with a weak D call TRBD1 (5 bases). Trimming removed 0 bases from V and 6 bases from J, with 17 bases in between. Germline V gene data show CDR1 as SGHAT and CDR2 as FQNNGV. The CDR3 consists of 16 residues. Here the CDR3 DNA reads TGTGCCAGCAGCTTAGATCTAGGGGATGGTCGTAATGGCTACACCTTC. It yields the protein CASSLDLGDGRNGYTF. The entire variable domain, with the rest obtained from reference TRBV11-2 and TRBJ1-2, is as follows: EAGVAQSPRYKIIEKRQSVAFWCNPISGHATLYWYQQILGQGPKLLIQFQNNGVVDDSQLPKDRFSAERLKGVDSTLKIQPAKLEDSAVYLCASSLDLGDGRNGYTFGSGTRLTVV.

The CDR3 DNA reads TGTGCCAGCTTGTTCGGGACCAGCTCCTACAATGAGCAGTTCTTC. Translating it yields CASLFGTSSYNEQFF. This rearrangement joins TRBV2 to TRBJ2-1, with D possibly being TRBD1 or TRBD2 (5 bases each). In germline, CDR1 is SNHLY, CDR2 FYNNEI. Trimming removed 8 bases at V and 0 bases at J, with 14 bases between. CDR3 length: 15 residues.